This T cell receptor (beta chain) was profiled in a study of metastatic and nonmetastatic thyroid tumors. About the study: The authors compared repertoires across blood and tumor or nodule tissue from malignant and benign thyroid patients.

In the authors' methods: Construction of a distant-metastasis classifier for papillary thyroid cancer relied on CDR3 differences across clinicopathological groups. TCRdb used MiXCR to call clones anew from the PCR reads. None of the V and J calls come from the authors' own analysis; TCRdb made them. The repertoire consists of 89,000 or so clones, with roughly 8.6% occurring once and the leading ten covering around 9.2%. Nobody among the patients had been given any treatment before thyroid surgery. Whole-study results and caveats: Compared with benign nodules, malignant thyroid tumors were reported to have significantly higher TCR beta diversity in both blood and tumor.

The table lists this clone with many counts. What it binds is unknown. The CDR3 has 13 residues. V shed 10 bases and J 3 bases; nucleotides not matched to a gene: 5. Germline CDR1 reads MNHNS; CDR2 reads SASEGT. This TCR was recovered from a female donor with papillary thyroid cancer or a benign thyroid nodule (not recorded which). Some clones in this sample may be carry-over from other donors' samples. V and J are TRBV6-1 and TRBJ2-1; TRBD1 aligns across 8 bases. Sequencing was carried out using blood. The CDR3 nucleotides are TGTGCCACCCAGGGGGCGGGCTACAATGAGCAGTTCTTC. It specifies CATQGAGYNEQFF.